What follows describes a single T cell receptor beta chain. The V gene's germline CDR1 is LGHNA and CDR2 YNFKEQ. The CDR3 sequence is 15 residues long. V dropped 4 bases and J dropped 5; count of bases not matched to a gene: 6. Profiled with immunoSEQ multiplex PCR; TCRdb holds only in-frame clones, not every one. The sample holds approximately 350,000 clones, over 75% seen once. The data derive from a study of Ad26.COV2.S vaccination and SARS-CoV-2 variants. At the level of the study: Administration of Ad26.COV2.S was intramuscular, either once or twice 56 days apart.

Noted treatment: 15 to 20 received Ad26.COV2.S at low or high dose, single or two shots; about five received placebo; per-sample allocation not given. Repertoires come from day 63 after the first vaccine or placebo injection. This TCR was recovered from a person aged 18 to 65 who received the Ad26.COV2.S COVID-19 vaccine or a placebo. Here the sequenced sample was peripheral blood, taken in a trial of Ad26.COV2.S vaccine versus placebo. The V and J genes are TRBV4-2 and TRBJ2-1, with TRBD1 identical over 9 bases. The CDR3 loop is CASSRTGTGHNEQFF. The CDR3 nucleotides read TGTGCCAGCAGCCGCACCGGGACAGGGCACAATGAGCAGTTCTTC.